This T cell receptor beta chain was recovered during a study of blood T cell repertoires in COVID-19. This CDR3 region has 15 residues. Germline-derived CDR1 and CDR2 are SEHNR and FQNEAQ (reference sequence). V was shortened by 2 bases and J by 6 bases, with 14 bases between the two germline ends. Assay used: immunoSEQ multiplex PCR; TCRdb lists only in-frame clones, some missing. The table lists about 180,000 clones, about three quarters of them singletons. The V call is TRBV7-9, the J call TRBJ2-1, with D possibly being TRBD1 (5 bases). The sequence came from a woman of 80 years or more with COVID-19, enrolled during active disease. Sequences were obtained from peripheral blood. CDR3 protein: CASSLSQGTFNEQFF. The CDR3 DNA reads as TGTGCCAGCAGCTTATCGCAGGGAACATTCAATGAGCAGTTCTTC.